This T cell receptor (beta chain) comes out of a study of CD8 T cells in ankylosing spondylitis. General study findings and limits: The authors reported significant enrichment of disease-linked clones in matched ankylosing spondylitis synovial fluid. Relatively rare in peripheral blood, disease-linked clones were also CD8+. There were earlier reports of some motif variants in reactive arthritis synovial fluid and blood. Characteristic of ankylosing spondylitis blood, it appeared, was a TCR beta motif comprising about eight highly homologous variants.

The V end was cut by 1 base, the J end by 9 bases, with 10 bases between. Germline CDR1 and CDR2: LGHNA and YSLEER. This CDR3 contains 13 residues. Quantitative molecular-barcoded 5'-RACE generated the TCR beta libraries. TCRdb fed the 5' RACE reads into MiXCR, producing one record per CDR3 protein. The sample lists about 440,000 distinct CDR3 sequences; 17% were seen once. This clonotype was counted between two and nine times. Its antigen is as yet unknown. Sequencing used blood, either unsorted or a sorted T cell fraction (not recorded which). This chain links TRBV4-3 with TRBJ2-1; D is perhaps TRBD2 (5 bases). The clonotype comes from a male donor with ankylosing spondylitis. The CDR3 DNA follows: TGCGCCAGCAGCCAAGCTCTAGCTGCTGAGCAGTTCTTC. It is translated as CASSQALAAEQFF.